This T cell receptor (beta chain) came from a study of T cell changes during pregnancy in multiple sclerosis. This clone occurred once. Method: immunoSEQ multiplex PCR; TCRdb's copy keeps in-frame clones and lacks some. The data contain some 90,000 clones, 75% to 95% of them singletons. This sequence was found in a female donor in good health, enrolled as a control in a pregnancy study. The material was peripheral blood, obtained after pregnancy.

CDR3 residues: CASSLGSTGELFF. The CDR3 DNA follows: TGCGCCAGCAGCCTAGGGAGCACCGGGGAGCTGTTTTTT. This rearrangement joins TRBV5-1 to TRBJ2-2, with D maybe TRBD2 (5 bases). The V gene lost 4 bases and the J gene lost 4 bases, with 8 bases spanning the gap. Germline-derived CDR1 and CDR2 are SGHRS and YFSETQ. This CDR3 has 13 amino acids.